This entry lists 2 T cell receptor beta chains sequenced from one sample in a study of T cells expressing NK-cell markers (dated by TCRdb to 2020 to 2021). Libraries were prepared through 5' RACE. This sample was sequenced with an Illumina HiSeq 2000. After TCRdb reprocessed the reads, each CDR3 protein sequence was kept as one row, without DNA. The sample table records some 600,000 distinct CDR3 sequences. Less than 4.5% of the sample rests with the top ten. Sequenced: blood T cells: a sorted CD56 or NKG2C T cell subset, CD4+ or CD8+ T cells, or bulk PBMC T cells (not recorded which). These receptor sequences come from a man aged 18 to 30 in good health. Donor details come from another sample of the same person, matched by shared clones.

This sequence joins TRBV29-1 and TRBJ1-2; without DNA, the TCRdb call of TRBD1 cannot be checked. Per germline, CDR1 SQVTM and CDR2 ANQGSEA. The CDR3 contains 11 residues. The CDR3: CSGDRGGAYTF.

The rearrangement joins TRBV7-9 to TRBJ2-1; TCRdb reports TRBD1, a call that lacks DNA to check it against. Per germline, CDR1 SEHNR and CDR2 FQNEAQ (reference sequence). This CDR3 has 12 residues. CDR3 protein: CASSNRDREQFF. The full variable domain, completed using reference TRBV7-9 and TRBJ2-1, is DTGVSQNPRHKITKRGQNVTFRCDPISEHNRLYWYRQTLGQGPEFLTYFQNEAQLEKSRLLSDRFSAERPKGSFSTLEIQRTEQGDSAMYLCASSNRDREQFFGPGTRLTVL.